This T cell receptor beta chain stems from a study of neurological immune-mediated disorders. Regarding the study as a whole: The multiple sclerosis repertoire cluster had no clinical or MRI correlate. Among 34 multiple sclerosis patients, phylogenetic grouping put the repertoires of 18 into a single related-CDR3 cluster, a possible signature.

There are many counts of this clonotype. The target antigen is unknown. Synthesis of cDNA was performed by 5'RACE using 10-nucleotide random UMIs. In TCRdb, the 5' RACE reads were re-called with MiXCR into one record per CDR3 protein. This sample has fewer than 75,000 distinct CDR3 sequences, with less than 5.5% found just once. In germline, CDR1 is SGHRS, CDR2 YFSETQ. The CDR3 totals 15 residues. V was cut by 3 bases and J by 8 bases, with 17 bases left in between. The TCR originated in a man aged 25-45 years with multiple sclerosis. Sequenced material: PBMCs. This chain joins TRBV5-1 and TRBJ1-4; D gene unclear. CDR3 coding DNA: TGCGCCAGCAGCTGGCAAGGGTTGAGAGAGGAAAAACTGTTTTTT. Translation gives CASSWQGLREEKLFF. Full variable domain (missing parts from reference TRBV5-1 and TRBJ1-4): KAGVTQTPRYLIKTRGQQVTLSCSPISGHRSVSWYQQTPGQGLQFLFEYFSETQRNKGNFPGRFSGRQFSNSRSEMNVSTLELGDSALYLCASSWQGLREEKLFFGSGTQLSVL.